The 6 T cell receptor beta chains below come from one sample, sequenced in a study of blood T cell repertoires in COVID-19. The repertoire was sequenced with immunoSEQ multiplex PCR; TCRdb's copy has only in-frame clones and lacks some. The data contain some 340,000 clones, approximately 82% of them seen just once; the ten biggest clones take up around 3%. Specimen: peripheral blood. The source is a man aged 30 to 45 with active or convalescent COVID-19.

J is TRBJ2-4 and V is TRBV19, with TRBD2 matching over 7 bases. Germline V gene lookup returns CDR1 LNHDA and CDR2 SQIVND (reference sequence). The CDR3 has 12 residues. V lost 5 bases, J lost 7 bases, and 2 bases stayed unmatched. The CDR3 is CASSSRGNIQYF. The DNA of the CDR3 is TGTGCCAGTAGTTCGCGGGGGAACATTCAGTACTTC.

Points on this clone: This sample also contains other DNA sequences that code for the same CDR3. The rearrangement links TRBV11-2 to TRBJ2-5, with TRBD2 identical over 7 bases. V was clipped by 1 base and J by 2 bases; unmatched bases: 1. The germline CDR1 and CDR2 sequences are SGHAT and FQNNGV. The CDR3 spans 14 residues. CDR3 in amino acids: CASSLGLAQETQYF. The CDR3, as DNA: TGTGCCAGCAGCTTAGGACTAGCTCAAGAGACCCAGTACTTC.

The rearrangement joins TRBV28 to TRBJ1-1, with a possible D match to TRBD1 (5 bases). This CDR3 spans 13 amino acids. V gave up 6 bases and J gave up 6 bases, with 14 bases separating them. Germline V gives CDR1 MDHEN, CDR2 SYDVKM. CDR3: CASRTGGGSEAFF. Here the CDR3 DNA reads TGTGCCAGCAGGACCGGTGGGGGGTCTGAAGCTTTCTTT.

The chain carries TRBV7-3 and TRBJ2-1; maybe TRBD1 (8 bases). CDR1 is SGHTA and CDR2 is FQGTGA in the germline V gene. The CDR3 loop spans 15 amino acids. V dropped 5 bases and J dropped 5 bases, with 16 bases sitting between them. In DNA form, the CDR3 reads TGTGCCAGCAGCCCGGGAGGACAGGGTGACAATGAGCAGTTCTTC. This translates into CASSPGGQGDNEQFF.

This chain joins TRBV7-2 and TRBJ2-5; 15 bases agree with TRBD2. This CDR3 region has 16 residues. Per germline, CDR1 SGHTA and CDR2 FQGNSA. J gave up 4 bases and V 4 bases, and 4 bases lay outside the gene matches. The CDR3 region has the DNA TGTGCCAGCAGCTGGACTAGCGGGGGGGCCGTAGAGACCCAGTACTTC. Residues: CASSWTSGGAVETQYF.

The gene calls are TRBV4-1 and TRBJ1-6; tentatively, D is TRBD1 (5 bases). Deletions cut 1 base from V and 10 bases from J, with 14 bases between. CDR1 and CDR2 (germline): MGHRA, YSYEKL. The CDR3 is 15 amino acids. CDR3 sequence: CASSQVGGGGSPLHF. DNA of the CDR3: TGCGCCAGCAGCCAAGTGGGGGGAGGAGGGTCACCCCTCCACTTT.